This is a list of T cell receptor beta chains from one sample in a study of cytomegalovirus exposure and HLA in healthy donors. Sequencing used immunoSEQ multiplex PCR; TCRdb keeps in-frame clones, though not all of them. The table shows 55,000 to 75,000 clones, with about 94% occurring only once. The sequencing input was PBMCs. The source is a man in his late teens or twenties in good health and CMV-seropositive. Both conserved end residues are part of each CDR3. Each record gives: V gene, D gene, clone size, J gene, CDR3 DNA, CDR3 protein. A D gene is named only where the DNA matches it firmly. Size is stated for part of the rows, as once, few or many counts, or as a class when the clone is expanded.

TRBV28	TRBD1	-	TRBJ2-3	TGTGCCAGCAGTTTACGCCCGGGACAGGAAAGAGATACGCAGTATTTT	CASSLRPGQERDTQYF
TRBV6-5	TRBD2	-	TRBJ2-7	TGTGCCAGCAGTTACCGACTAGCGGGAGGGTACGAGCAGTACTTC	CASSYRLAGGYEQYF
TRBV30	-	-	TRBJ1-1	TGTGCCTGGACTCGTTGGTATCAGACAGGTTTTGATCGGAACACTGAAGCTTTCTTT	CAWTRWYQTGFDRNTEAFF
TRBV28	-	-	TRBJ1-2	TGTGCCAGCAGTCCCTTTTGGACTGATTCTAACTATGGCTACACCTTC	CASSPFWTDSNYGYTF
TRBV7-3	-	-	TRBJ2-2	TGTGCCAGCAGCCCGACAATGCTCGGGGAGCTGTTTTTT	CASSPTMLGELFF
TRBV19	-	-	TRBJ2-7	TGTGCCAGTAGTACCGCCGGACAGCGGGGCTGGGAGCAGTACTTC	CASSTAGQRGWEQYF
TRBV7-2	-	-	TRBJ1-6	TGTGCCAGCAGCTTAGACATCGGGGGGGCCTATAATTCACCCCTCCACTTT	CASSLDIGGAYNSPLHF
TRBV7-2	-	-	TRBJ2-1	TGTGCCAGCAGCCCCGGACAGATTTACAATGAGCAGTTCTTC	CASSPGQIYNEQFF
TRBV9	TRBD2	-	TRBJ2-3	TGTGCCAGCAGCAAAGCGGGACTAGCGGGAGTCGGCACAGATACGCAGTATTTT	CASSKAGLAGVGTDTQYF
TRBV6-5	-	-	TRBJ1-2	TGTGCCAGCAGTTACTCTTTTGCAGGGCCAGGGTATGGCTACACCTTC	CASSYSFAGPGYGYTF
TRBV6-1	TRBD1	once	TRBJ2-7	TGTGCCAGCAGTGAATGGACGACAGGGGGTGGTAGCTCCTACGAGCAGTACTTC	CASSEWTTGGGSSYEQYF
TRBV6-1	TRBD1	-	TRBJ1-5	TGTGCCAGCAGTGATCGACAGGGCCGCCCGCCCCAGCATTTT	CASSDRQGRPPQHF
TRBV4-1	TRBD1	-	TRBJ1-4	TGCGCCAGCAGCCAAGATTCCCCTAACAGGGGATGGGAAAAACTGTTTTTT	CASSQDSPNRGWEKLFF
TRBV7-9	-	-	TRBJ1-1	TGTGCCAGCAGCTTAAAGGGACAAATGGCCAACACTGAAGCTTTCTTT	CASSLKGQMANTEAFF
TRBV30	-	-	TRBJ1-2	TGTGCCTGGAGTACACAGGCCTATGGCTACACCTTC	CAWSTQAYGYTF
TRBV16	-	-	TRBJ1-5	TGTGCCAGCAGCCAGCCAGGGTGGTATACAAATCAGCCCCAGCATTTT	CASSQPGWYTNQPQHF
TRBV19	-	-	TRBJ1-1	TGTGCCACCGTGGACAAGTTGAACACTGAAGCTTTCTTT	CATVDKLNTEAFF
TRBV28	-	-	TRBJ1-4	TGTGCCAGCAGTTCCCGACAGCATAATGAAAAACTGTTTTTT	CASSSRQHNEKLFF
TRBV7-3	-	-	TRBJ2-1	TGTGCCAGCAGTTTACCAGGGGAGAACGAGCAGTTCTTC	CASSLPGENEQFF
TRBV6-5	-	-	TRBJ2-1	TGTGCCAGCAGACCCACGAGACAGTATCCTGAGCAGTTCTTC	CASRPTRQYPEQFF
TRBV5-8	TRBD1	once	TRBJ1-2	TGTGCCAGCAGCTTACTTGGACAGGGTAGAGGCTACACCTTC	CASSLLGQGRGYTF
TRBV4-1	-	-	TRBJ2-1	TGCGCCAGCAGCCCCCGGGTGGGTTCAATCTCCTACAATGAGCAGTTCTTC	CASSPRVGSISYNEQFF
TRBV19	-	-	TRBJ2-7	TGTGCCAGTAGCAAAAACCCCTACAGGGACCACACCTACGAGCAGTACTTC	CASSKNPYRDHTYEQYF